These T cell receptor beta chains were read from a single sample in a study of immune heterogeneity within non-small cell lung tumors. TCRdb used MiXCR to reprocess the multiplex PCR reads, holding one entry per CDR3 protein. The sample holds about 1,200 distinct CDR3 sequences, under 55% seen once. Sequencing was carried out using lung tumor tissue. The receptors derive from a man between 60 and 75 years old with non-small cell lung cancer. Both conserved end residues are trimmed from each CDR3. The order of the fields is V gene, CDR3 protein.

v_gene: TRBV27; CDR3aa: ASSGGGGNTIY
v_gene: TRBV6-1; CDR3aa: ASTVRDRLYSYT
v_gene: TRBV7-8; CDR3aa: ASSAHRIPYEQY
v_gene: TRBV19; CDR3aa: ASSPPLHTEAF
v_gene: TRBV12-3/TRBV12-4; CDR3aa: ASSLGQGYGYT
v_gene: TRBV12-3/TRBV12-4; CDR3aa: ASRDSSGNTGELF
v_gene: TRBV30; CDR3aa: AWAYQGVMNTEAF
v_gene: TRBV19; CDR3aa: ASTRGHRSNQPQH
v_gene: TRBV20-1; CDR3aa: SAKDSGRFGDTQY
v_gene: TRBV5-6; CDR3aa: DSSLGLGIQY
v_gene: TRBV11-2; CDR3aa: ASSYIHEQF
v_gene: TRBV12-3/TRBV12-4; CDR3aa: ASSYYNEQF
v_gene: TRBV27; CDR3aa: ASSLQSSYEQY
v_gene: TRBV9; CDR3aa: ASSLETGGVSPLH
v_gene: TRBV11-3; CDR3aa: ASSLEDRSGYEQY
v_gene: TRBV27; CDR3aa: ASSSILAGADTQY
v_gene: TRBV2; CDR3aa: ASRNLGGENIQY
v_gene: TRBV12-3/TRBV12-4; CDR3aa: ASSLRGFQPQH
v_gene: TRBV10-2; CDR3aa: ATKGLAGVNTGELF
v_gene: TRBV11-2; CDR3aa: ASSLWPGGYYNSPLH
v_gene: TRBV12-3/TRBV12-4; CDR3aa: ASSLAGGSGNEQF
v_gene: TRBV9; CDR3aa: ASSVLGTSRLAAYNEQF
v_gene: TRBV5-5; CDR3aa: ASSLDNYGYT
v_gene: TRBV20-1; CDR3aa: TARFLAALDYGYT
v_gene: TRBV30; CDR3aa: AWSGLAGGSGIHEQF
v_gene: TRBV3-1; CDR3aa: ASSQHSLNTGELF
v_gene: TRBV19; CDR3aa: ASSSGQYTGELF
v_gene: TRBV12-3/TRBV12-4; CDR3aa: ASSLGRLKFSGSADTQY
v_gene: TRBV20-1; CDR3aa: SARDWTGRTEAF
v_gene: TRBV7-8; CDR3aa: ASSSRRLAGGWDEQF
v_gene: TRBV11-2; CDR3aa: ASSSRRVGGTQY
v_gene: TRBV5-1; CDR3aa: ASSWAFGYGYT
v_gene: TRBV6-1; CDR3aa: ASSHGGPSGELF
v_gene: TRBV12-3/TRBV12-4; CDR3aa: ASRPYSNQPQH
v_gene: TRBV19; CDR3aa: ASSNPGQGLDSPLH
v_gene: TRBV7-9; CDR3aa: ASVETGGFGNTIY
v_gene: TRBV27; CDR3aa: ASLRRVGTDTQY
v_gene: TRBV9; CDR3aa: ASSARQDYTDTQY
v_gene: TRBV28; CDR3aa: ASTSGDLTYNEQF
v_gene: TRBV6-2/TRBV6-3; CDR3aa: ASSSRSSGANVLT
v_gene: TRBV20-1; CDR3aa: SARVGKRTYNEQF
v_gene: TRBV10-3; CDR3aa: ASSIKEDQPQH
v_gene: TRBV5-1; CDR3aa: ASSFQDRDLAEAF
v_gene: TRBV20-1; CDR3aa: SASETKRTGYTGELF